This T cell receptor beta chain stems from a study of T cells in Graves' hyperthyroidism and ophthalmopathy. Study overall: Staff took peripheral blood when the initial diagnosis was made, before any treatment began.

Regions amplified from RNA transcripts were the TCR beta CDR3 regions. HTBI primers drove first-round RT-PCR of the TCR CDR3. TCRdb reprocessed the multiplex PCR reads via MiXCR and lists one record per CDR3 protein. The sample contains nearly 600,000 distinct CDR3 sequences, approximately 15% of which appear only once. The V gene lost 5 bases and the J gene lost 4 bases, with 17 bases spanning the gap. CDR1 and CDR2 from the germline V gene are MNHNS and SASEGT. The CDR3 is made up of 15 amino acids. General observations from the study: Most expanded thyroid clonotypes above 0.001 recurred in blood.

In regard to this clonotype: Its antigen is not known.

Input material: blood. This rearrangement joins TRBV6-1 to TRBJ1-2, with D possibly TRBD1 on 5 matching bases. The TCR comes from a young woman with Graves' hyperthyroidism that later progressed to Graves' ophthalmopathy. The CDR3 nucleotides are TGTGCCAGCAGTCTTTCCAGGGAGGATGGCTATGGCTACACCTTC. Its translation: CASSLSREDGYGYTF.